This T cell receptor (beta chain) was found in a study of identical twins. CDR1 and CDR2 (germline): SNHLY, FYNNEI. This CDR3 comprises 12 residues. V lost 7 bases and J 4 bases, leaving 10 bases between the germline ends. MiXCR, applied by TCRdb to the 5' RACE reads, yields one record per CDR3 protein. The sample holds about 530,000 distinct CDR3 sequences; about 16% are singletons and the top ten take roughly 0.46%. These data also featured in a second study, about yellow fever vaccine responses in identical twins.

Sequencing was performed on CD4+ T cells sorted from blood. The source is a young woman in good health. The rearrangement links TRBV2 to TRBJ1-1; the D gene is possibly TRBD1 (5 bases). The CDR3 DNA sequence: TGTGCCAGCACCAGGGTTCGCACTGAAGCTTTCTTT. This gives the protein CASTRVRTEAFF.